In this sample, the clone carrying this TCR beta chain is medium-sized (0.01 to 0.1%). Cyclophosphamide on days +3 and +4 followed busulfan-fludarabine conditioning and a marrow graft. These data belong to a study of T cells after posttransplantation cyclophosphamide. Trimming shortened V by 4 bases and J by 1 base, and 13 bases separated the two germline ends. The CDR3 consists of 16 residues. CDR1 and CDR2 (germline): SGHVS, FQNEAQ. The repertoire was sequenced with immunoSEQ multiplex PCR; TCRdb's copy has only in-frame clones and lacks some. This repertoire shows about 36,000 clones, around four fifths found once; its top ten account for around 8.1%.

The chain carries TRBV7-8 and TRBJ2-2; possible D gene TRBD2, 6 bases. Sequences were derived from CD4+ T cells sorted from blood, sampled 1,700 to 2,000 days after a stem cell transplant with posttransplant cyclophosphamide. This clonotype was sampled from a female patient aged 40 to 55 who received an allogeneic stem cell transplant from a related donor, was CMV-positive, and had no GVHD. Some T cells may be provided by the graft donor. The CDR3 protein is CASSSGRGMNTGELFF. In nucleotides, the CDR3 is TGTGCCAGCAGCTCGGGGCGGGGTATGAACACCGGGGAGCTGTTTTTT.